A single T cell receptor beta chain is shown here with its context. What it binds is not known. PCR amplification relied on 60 Vbeta primers (plus 13 Jbeta primers). Original processing methods: Later, about 80 million unique TCR beta chains were counted in an analysis, and approximately 9.9 million of them were shared. Assay used: immunoSEQ multiplex PCR; TCRdb lists only in-frame clones, some missing. D and trimming come from the DNA, and the V and J calls and clone size come from that table. This table has under 130,000 clones, 15% appearing once. The sample is drawn from a study of cytomegalovirus exposure and HLA in healthy donors. Likely unrecorded immune exposures existed in these nominally healthy donors. Study-level results: Some highly shared sequence variants likely arose as a pipeline artifact.

The sequencing sample was made of PBMCs. The TCR was taken from a female donor in good health and CMV-seronegative.

Written as DNA, the CDR3 is TGTGCCTGGAGTAAGCGGGGGGGCACAGATACGCAGTATTTT. Translating it yields CAWSKRGGTDTQYF. This chain joins TRBV30 and TRBJ2-3; 9 bases agree with TRBD2. Germline V gene sequence: CDR1 GTSNPN, CDR2 SVGIG (reference sequence). The CDR3 spans 14 residues. Trimming cost V 2 bases and J 1 base; bases outside gene matches: 1.